These T cell receptor beta chains were read from a single sample in a study of response to subunit inactivated influenza vaccine. TCRdb analysed the RT-PCR reads with MiXCR anew, one entry per CDR3 protein. The sample lists roughly 170,000 distinct CDR3 sequences, around a tenth occurring once. The sample consisted of non-naive T cells sorted from PBMCs, taken on the day of vaccination. Receptor source: a man aged 50 to 60 who received an inactivated influenza vaccine. The CDR3 runs from the conserved cysteine through the conserved F or W. A D gene is named only where the DNA matches it firmly. A row's size may be missing; if present it is once, few, many or a size class.

j_call | d_call | v_call | clone_size | cdr3_aa | cdr3_nt
TRBJ1-1 | - | TRBV20-1 | few | CSASNTQNTEAFF | TGCAGTGCTAGTAACACCCAGAACACTGAAGCTTTCTTT
TRBJ2-2 | - | TRBV30 | few | CAWQGASNTGELFF | TGTGCCTGGCAGGGAGCTTCGAACACCGGGGAGCTGTTTTTT
TRBJ2-1 | - | TRBV28 | many | CASTPPGLYNEQFF | TGTGCCAGCACCCCCCCGGGTTTATACAATGAGCAGTTCTTC
TRBJ2-2 | - | TRBV9 | few | CASSLLLGELFF | TGTGCCAGCAGCCTCCTTTTGGGGGAGCTGTTTTTT
TRBJ2-1 | - | TRBV15 | few | CATRTYNEQFF | TGTGCCACTCGAACCTACAATGAGCAGTTCTTC
TRBJ1-4 | TRBD1 | TRBV20-1 | few | CSARSAGTDYEKLFF | TGCAGTGCTAGATCGGCCGGGACAGACTATGAAAAACTGTTTTTT
TRBJ2-3 | TRBD2 | TRBV4-2 | - | CASSLQWTSGGTDTQYF | TGTGCCAGCAGCCTGCAATGGACTAGCGGGGGCACAGATACGCAGTATTTT
TRBJ1-6 | - | TRBV7-2 | few | CASSLRRGGTSNSPLHF | TGTGCCAGCAGCTTAAGGCGGGGGGGAACTTCAAATTCACCCCTCCACTTT
TRBJ2-5 | TRBD2 | TRBV28 | - | CASSRDGTSDQETQYF | TGTGCCAGCAGCCGCGACGGGACTAGCGACCAAGAGACCCAGTACTTC
TRBJ2-7 | TRBD2 | TRBV20-1 | - | CSSQGGPGEQYF | TGCAGTTCCCAGGGAGGGCCCGGGGAGCAGTACTTC
TRBJ2-2 | TRBD2 | TRBV11-2 | many | CASSPAGGINTGELFF | TGTGCCAGCAGCCCCGCGGGGGGGATTAACACCGGGGAGCTGTTTTTT
TRBJ2-6 | - | TRBV4-3 | few | CASTSDVFGANVLTF | TGCGCCAGCACTTCCGATGTCTTCGGGGCCAACGTCCTGACTTTC
TRBJ2-5 | - | TRBV27 | many | CASSSQGYQETQYF | TGTGCCAGCAGTTCCCAGGGCTACCAAGAGACCCAGTACTTC
TRBJ2-1 | - | TRBV7-3 | - | CASSLLSSYNEQFF | TGTGCCAGCAGCTTACTGAGCTCCTACAATGAGCAGTTCTTC
TRBJ1-5 | - | TRBV7-9 | - | CASSSTATQPQHF | TGTGCCAGCAGCTCGACCGCGACTCAGCCCCAGCATTTT
TRBJ2-3 | - | TRBV29-1 | many | CSGSGGVTQYF | TGCAGCGGCTCCGGGGGCGTTACGCAGTATTTT
TRBJ2-7 | - | TRBV18 | many | CASSPIQGHYEQYF | TGTGCCAGCTCACCAATCCAGGGGCACTACGAGCAGTACTTC
TRBJ1-4 | TRBD1 | TRBV6-1 | - | CASSRAPRQGEKLFF | TGTGCCAGCAGCCGTGCCCCGAGACAGGGTGAAAAACTGTTTTTT
TRBJ2-7 | TRBD1 | TRBV2 | - | CASSKDRGRSYEQYF | TGTGCCAGCAGTAAGGACAGGGGTCGCTCCTACGAGCAGTACTTC
TRBJ1-5 | - | TRBV15 | many | CATSRDPGTNQPQHF | TGTGCCACCAGCAGAGATCCAGGGACCAATCAGCCCCAGCATTTT
TRBJ1-3 | - | TRBV7-9 | few | CASSPPGWGNTIYF | TGTGCCAGCAGCCCCCCGGGGTGGGGAAACACCATATATTTT
TRBJ1-5 | - | TRBV6-2/TRBV6-3 | many | CASCGPAGQPQHF | TGTGCCAGTTGTGGACCCGCTGGTCAGCCCCAGCATTTT
TRBJ2-7 | TRBD2 | TRBV6-1 | few | CASRTGTSSYEQYF | TGTGCCAGCAGGACCGGGACTAGCTCCTACGAGCAGTACTTC
TRBJ2-1 | - | TRBV7-2 | many | CASSPRSGDEQFF | TGTGCCAGCAGCCCCCGCTCGGGGGATGAGCAGTTCTTC
TRBJ2-3 | TRBD1 | TRBV27 | - | CASSHGQGTDTQYF | TGTGCCAGCAGTCACGGACAGGGCACAGATACGCAGTATTTT
TRBJ2-3 | - | TRBV19 | many | CASSIGVTDTQYF | TGTGCCAGTAGTATCGGAGTCACAGATACGCAGTATTTT
TRBJ2-1 | TRBD2 | TRBV20-1 | many | CSAMFPSGNNEQFF | TGCAGTGCTATGTTCCCTAGCGGAAACAATGAGCAGTTCTTC
TRBJ2-7 | TRBD1 | TRBV7-8 | many | CASSRGQGINEQYF | TGTGCCAGCAGCCGAGGACAGGGAATCAACGAGCAGTACTTC
TRBJ2-7 | TRBD2 | TRBV7-2 | - | CASSLEGLAGGEQYF | TGTGCCAGCAGCCTAGAGGGACTAGCGGGGGGAGAGCAGTACTTC
TRBJ2-5 | - | TRBV24-1 | - | CATAPRRGLQETQYF | TGTGCCACCGCCCCCCGGCGGGGGCTCCAAGAGACCCAGTACTTC
TRBJ2-3 | - | TRBV29-1 | - | CSVLGGVSNTDTQYF | TGCAGCGTTCTGGGTGGGGTGTCCAACACAGATACGCAGTATTTT
TRBJ2-7 | TRBD1 | TRBV7-2 | - | CASSFADRLYEQYF | TGTGCCAGCAGCTTCGCGGACAGGTTATACGAGCAGTACTTC
TRBJ2-2 | - | TRBV7-2 | few | CASSRGKGGELFF | TGTGCCAGCAGTAGGGGGAAAGGCGGGGAGCTGTTTTTT
TRBJ2-2 | TRBD2 | TRBV19 | few | CASSMIPGGTGELFF | TGTGCCAGTAGTATGATCCCGGGGGGCACCGGGGAGCTGTTTTTT
TRBJ2-5 | TRBD2 | TRBV5-1 | many | CASSPTDSGETQYF | TGCGCCAGCAGCCCGACTGATAGCGGGGAGACCCAGTACTTC
TRBJ2-1 | - | TRBV2 | - | CASSPHGTSYNEQFF | TGTGCCAGCAGTCCTCACGGGACGTCATACAATGAGCAGTTCTTC
TRBJ1-2 | TRBD1 | TRBV11-2 | - | CASSTTGAYGYTF | TGTGCCAGCAGCACGACAGGGGCATATGGCTACACCTTC
TRBJ2-1 | - | TRBV24-1 | many | CATSDSQGGRYNEQFF | TGTGCCACCAGTGATTCTCAGGGGGGAAGATACAATGAGCAGTTCTTC
TRBJ2-1 | TRBD1 | TRBV27 | - | CASSLRTGGMFF | TGTGCCAGCAGTCTACGGACAGGGGGGATGTTCTTC
TRBJ2-1 | TRBD2 | TRBV5-1 | many | CASSFAGVNAAEQFF | TGCGCCAGCAGCTTTGCGGGAGTAAATGCGGCTGAGCAGTTCTTC
TRBJ2-1 | TRBD2 | TRBV3-1 | many | CASSPSGGAYEQFF | TGTGCCAGCAGCCCTAGCGGGGGGGCTTATGAGCAGTTCTTC
TRBJ2-2 | - | TRBV24-1 | few | CATSDLGGTNTGELFF | TGTGCCACCAGTGATTTGGGCGGGACGAACACCGGGGAGCTGTTTTTT
TRBJ2-3 | TRBD2 | TRBV7-2 | - | CASSLRLAGAPSTDTQYF | TGTGCCAGCAGCTTACGGCTAGCGGGGGCTCCGAGCACAGATACGCAGTATTTT
TRBJ1-3 | - | TRBV6-1 | - | CASSEPIAGNTIYF | TGTGCCAGCAGTGAACCTATCGCTGGAAACACCATATATTTT
TRBJ2-3 | - | TRBV15 | - | CATSRGGGLVADTQYF | TGTGCCACCAGCAGAGGTGGAGGGTTGGTTGCAGATACGCAGTATTTT
TRBJ2-3 | TRBD2 | TRBV10-2 | - | CATSGGGADTQYF | TGCGCCACCTCGGGGGGAGGGGCAGATACGCAGTATTTT
TRBJ2-7 | - | TRBV24-1 | - | CATSAGGWEQYF | TGTGCCACCAGTGCCGGGGGATGGGAGCAGTACTTC
TRBJ1-4 | - | TRBV6-2/TRBV6-3 | many | CASSLTATNEKLFF | TGTGCCAGCAGTTTGACAGCTACTAATGAAAAACTGTTTTTT
TRBJ2-1 | TRBD2 | TRBV7-8 | - | CASSYSNFRGAYNEQFF | TGTGCCAGCAGCTACTCGAACTTCCGGGGGGCCTACAATGAGCAGTTCTTC
TRBJ2-7 | - | TRBV24-1 | few | CAISGGGMSEQYF | TGTGCCATCAGTGGTGGGGGAATGAGCGAGCAGTACTTC
TRBJ2-5 | - | TRBV5-6 | few | CASSFPGAETQYF | TGTGCCAGCAGCTTCCCAGGGGCCGAGACCCAGTACTTC
TRBJ2-3 | TRBD1 | TRBV20-1 | - | CSARPLTGGDTDTQYF | TGCAGTGCTAGGCCACTCACAGGGGGAGACACAGATACGCAGTATTTT
TRBJ2-1 | TRBD1 | TRBV20-1 | few | CSARMGYQDRGFYNEQFF | TGCAGTGCCAGAATGGGGTATCAGGACAGGGGGTTCTACAATGAGCAGTTCTTC
TRBJ2-3 | TRBD2 | TRBV20-1 | - | CSAPLPGLERSQYF | TGCAGTGCTCCTCTTCCGGGACTAGAAAGATCGCAGTATTTT